One and the same sample provided the 20 T cell receptor beta chains below, sequenced in a study of blood T cell repertoires in COVID-19. The assay was immunoSEQ multiplex PCR, and TCRdb's table has in-frame clones only and misses some. The sample contains 55,000 or so clones, about 88% of which appear only once. Sample: peripheral blood. The receptors originated from a man in his fifties or sixties with active COVID-19.

V and J are TRBV9 and TRBJ1-4, with D perhaps TRBD1 (6 bases). Trimming stripped 7 bases from V and 6 bases from J, with 13 bases between. CDR3 length: 13 amino acids. Germline-derived CDR1 and CDR2 are SGDLS and YYNGEE. Here the CDR3 DNA reads TGTGCCAGCGGGGGGGCCCCTCATGAAAAACTGTTTTTT. This encodes CASGGAPHEKLFF. Supplemented by reference TRBV9 and TRBJ1-4, the full variable domain reads DSGVTQTPKHLITATGQRVTLRCSPRSGDLSVYWYQQSLDQGLQFLIQYYNGEERAKGNILERFSAQQFPDLHSELNLSSLELGDSALYFCASGGAPHEKLFFGSGTQLSVL.

CDR3 amino acids: CASSLIGSDGYTF. Written as DNA, the CDR3 is TGTGCCAGCAGTTTAATAGGGAGCGATGGCTACACCTTC. The rearrangement uses TRBV12-3 or TRBV12-4 and TRBJ1-2; D remains ambiguous. The V end was cut by 2 bases, the J end by 6 bases, with 10 bases between. The CDR3 consists of 13 residues.

The chain uses TRBV11-1 and TRBJ2-3, with no clear D. Per the germline V gene, CDR1 is SGHAT and CDR2 is FQDESV (reference sequence). Deletions cut 1 base from V and 0 bases from J, with 5 bases between. The CDR3 length is 14 residues. This CDR3 is CASSLGISTDTQYF. The CDR3 bases are TGTGCCAGCAGCTTAGGTATTAGCACAGATACGCAGTATTTT.

This clone was detected once. The chain recombines TRBV19 with TRBJ2-5; 8 bases are a match to TRBD1. The CDR3 contains 16 residues. After removal of 0 bases from V and 5 bases from J, the junction contained 8 bases not matched to a gene. Germline CDR1 and CDR2: LNHDA and SQIVND (reference sequence). Written as DNA, the CDR3 is TGTGCCAGTAGTATAGATCAGCAGGGGGCCGGGGAGACCCAGTACTTC. This encodes CASSIDQQGAGETQYF.

The rearrangement uses TRBV3-1 (or the pseudogene TRBV3-2) and TRBJ2-5; 7 nucleotides line up with TRBD2. V lost 0 bases, J lost 5 bases, and 9 bases stayed unmatched. The germline V gene has CDR1 LGHDT and CDR2 YNNKEL (reference sequence). The CDR3 has 16 residues. CDR3 bases: TGTGCCAGCAGCCAAGATCCGGGGAGGGCCGCGGAGACCCAGTACTTC. Translating gives CASSQDPGRAAETQYF.

J is TRBJ2-3 and V is TRBV27; maybe TRBD2 (5 bases). This CDR3 has 15 amino acids. Germline V gene lookup returns CDR1 MNHEY and CDR2 SMNVEV (reference sequence). With 4 bases removed from V and 3 bases from J, the gap between germline ends came to 14 bases. DNA of the CDR3: TGTGCCAGCAGTTCCCCGGGAACCGGGACAGATACGCAGTATTTT. It codes for CASSSPGTGTDTQYF.

The chain carries TRBV11-2 and TRBJ1-4; TRBD1 aligns across 9 bases. The germline V gene has CDR1 SGHAT and CDR2 FQNNGV. The junction had 9 bases not matched to a gene; V was cut back by 5 bases and J by 8 bases. CDR3 length equals 15 residues. The chain's CDR3 is CASSEADRGREKLFF. The CDR3 nucleotides read TGTGCCAGCAGCGAAGCGGACAGGGGAAGGGAAAAACTGTTTTTT.

This rearrangement joins TRBV6-5 to TRBJ2-1; 11 positions match TRBD2. Trimming at V came to 4 bases and at J to 4 bases, leaving 3 bases not matched to a gene. Germline CDR1 reads MNHEY; CDR2 reads SVGAGI. The CDR3 runs 15 residues. DNA of the CDR3: TGTGCCAGCAGTTCGGGACTAGCGGCGTACAATGAGCAGTTCTTC. Its protein product is CASSSGLAAYNEQFF.

V is TRBV30 and J is TRBJ2-1, with 9 bases matching TRBD2. The V gene's germline CDR1 is GTSNPN and CDR2 SVGIG (reference sequence). The CDR3 sequence is 14 residues long. V lost 2 bases and J lost 5; bases outside the gene matches: 4. This chain's CDR3 is CAWSREREDNEQFF. Written as DNA, the CDR3 is TGTGCCTGGAGTAGGGAGCGGGAGGACAATGAGCAGTTCTTC.

This clone was seen a single time. The rearrangement joins TRBV15 to TRBJ2-1; TRBD2 matches at 10 bases. The germline CDR1 and CDR2 sequences are LNHNV and YYDKDF (reference sequence). The CDR3 totals 15 residues. V shed 5 bases, J shed 3 bases, and the junction held 4 bases outside the gene matches. CDR3 residues: CATSPRTSGYNEQFF. The CDR3 coding sequence is TGTGCCACCAGCCCCCGGACTAGCGGCTACAATGAGCAGTTCTTC.

The chain is built from TRBV6-5 and TRBJ2-3, with D perhaps matching TRBD2 (6 bases). This CDR3 has 13 amino acids. V lost 7 bases, J lost 1 base, and 9 bases lay in between. Per the germline V gene, CDR1 is MNHEY and CDR2 is SVGAGI. Written as DNA, the CDR3 is TGTGCCAGCATGAGGGAGGGCACAGATACGCAGTATTTT. Translation: CASMREGTDTQYF.

The rearrangement joins TRBV3-1 (or the pseudogene TRBV3-2) to TRBJ2-1; D is possibly TRBD2 (5 bases). Per the germline V gene, CDR1 is LGHDT and CDR2 is YNNKEL (reference sequence). The ends were cut back, 4 bases at V and 3 bases at J, with 16 bases in the middle. CDR3 size: 16 residues. The chain's CDR3 is CASSPRSSGVYNEQFF. CDR3 DNA: TGTGCCAGCAGCCCAAGGTCCAGCGGAGTCTACAATGAGCAGTTCTTC.

The chain recombines TRBV10-3 with TRBJ2-1, with 11 bases that match TRBD2. The V gene end was trimmed by 4 bases and the J gene end by 4 bases; junction bases not matched to a gene: 6. The CDR3 loop spans 16 amino acids. CDR1 and CDR2 (germline): ENHRY, SYGVKD. For the CDR3, the DNA is TGTGCCATCAGTGGGGGGGGACTAGCGGATTACAATGAGCAGTTCTTC. Encoded protein: CAISGGGLADYNEQFF.

This sequence joins TRBV19 and TRBJ1-6, with 7 positions matching TRBD1. The length of the CDR3 is 14 residues. Germline trimming cut 6 bases from V and 8 bases from J; bases unmatched to any gene: 7. Germline V gene sequence: CDR1 LNHDA, CDR2 SQIVND (reference sequence). CDR3 in amino acids: CASSRQGIYSPLHF. CDR3 nucleotide sequence: TGTGCCAGTAGCAGACAGGGCATTTATTCACCCCTCCACTTT.

The chain links TRBV3-1 (or the pseudogene TRBV3-2) to TRBJ1-1, with 11 bases lining up with TRBD1. V was pared by 6 bases and J by 2 bases, with 5 bases of the junction left unmatched. Per the germline V gene, CDR1 is LGHDT and CDR2 is YNNKEL (reference sequence). This CDR3 region has 15 residues. The CDR3 DNA is TGTGCCAGCAGAGGGACAGGGGGGGGAAACACTGAAGCTTTCTTT. It yields the protein CASRGTGGGNTEAFF.

This chain links TRBV7-2 with TRBJ2-7; tentatively, D is TRBD1 (6 bases). Germline V lookup: CDR1 SGHTA, CDR2 FQGNSA. The V end was cut by 0 bases, the J end by 1 base, with 10 bases between. This CDR3 is 15 amino acids long. In DNA form, the CDR3 reads TGTGCCAGCAGCTTAGCCGCAGGGGAGTCCTACGAGCAGTACTTC. It translates to CASSLAAGESYEQYF.

V usage is TRBV7-6 and J usage is TRBJ2-3, with 11 bases that match TRBD2. CDR3 length equals 16 residues. Germline trimming cut 4 bases from V and 6 bases from J; bases unmatched to any gene: 9. Germline CDR1 and CDR2: SGHVS and FNYEAQ. This CDR3 is CASSSVTSGSLDTQYF. The CDR3 coding sequence is TGTGCCAGCAGCTCCGTAACTAGCGGGAGCTTGGATACGCAGTATTTT.

The table lists this clone with a count of one. In nucleotides, the CDR3 is TGCGCCAGCAGCTTGGAACAGGAGCAGTACTTC. Encoded protein: CASSLEQEQYF. This rearrangement joins TRBV5-1 to TRBJ2-7; D gene uncertain. The V gene's germline CDR1 is SGHRS and CDR2 YFSETQ. The CDR3 extends over 11 amino acids. V lost 0 bases and J lost 7, with 5 bases in between.

V usage is TRBV2 and J usage is TRBJ1-5; D is ambiguous. CDR3 length: 16 amino acids. The germline V gene has CDR1 SNHLY and CDR2 FYNNEI. Trimming stripped 8 bases from V and 3 bases from J, with 20 bases between. CDR3 nucleotides: TGTGCCAGCGCTCTCAGCCATGTGGCGGCCAATCAGCCCCAGCATTTT. Its protein product is CASALSHVAANQPQHF.

V is TRBV9 and J is TRBJ1-4; 10 bases fit TRBD1. The J segment lost 7 bases and the V segment lost 0 bases, leaving 9 bases of the junction unmatched. The CDR3 covers 17 residues. Germline assignment: CDR1 SGDLS and CDR2 YYNGEE. The chain's CDR3 is CASSVGQGAGLGEKLFF. The CDR3 DNA sequence: TGTGCCAGCAGCGTAGGACAGGGGGCAGGTTTAGGTGAAAAACTGTTTTTT.